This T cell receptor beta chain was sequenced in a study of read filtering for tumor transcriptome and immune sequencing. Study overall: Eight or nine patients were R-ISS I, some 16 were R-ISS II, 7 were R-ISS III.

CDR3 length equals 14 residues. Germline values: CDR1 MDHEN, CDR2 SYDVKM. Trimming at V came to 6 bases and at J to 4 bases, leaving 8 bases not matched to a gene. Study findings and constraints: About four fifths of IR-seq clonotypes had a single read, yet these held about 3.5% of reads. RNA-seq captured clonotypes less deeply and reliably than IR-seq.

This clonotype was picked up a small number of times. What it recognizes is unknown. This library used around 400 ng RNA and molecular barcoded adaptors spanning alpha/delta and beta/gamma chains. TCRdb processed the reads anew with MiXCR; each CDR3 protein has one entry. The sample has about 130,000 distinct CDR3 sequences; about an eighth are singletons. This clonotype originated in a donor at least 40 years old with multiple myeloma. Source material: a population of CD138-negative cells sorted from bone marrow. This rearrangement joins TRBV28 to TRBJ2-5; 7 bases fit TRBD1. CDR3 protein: CASRRTGGVETQYF. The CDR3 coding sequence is TGTGCCAGCAGGCGGACAGGAGGAGTAGAGACCCAGTACTTC.